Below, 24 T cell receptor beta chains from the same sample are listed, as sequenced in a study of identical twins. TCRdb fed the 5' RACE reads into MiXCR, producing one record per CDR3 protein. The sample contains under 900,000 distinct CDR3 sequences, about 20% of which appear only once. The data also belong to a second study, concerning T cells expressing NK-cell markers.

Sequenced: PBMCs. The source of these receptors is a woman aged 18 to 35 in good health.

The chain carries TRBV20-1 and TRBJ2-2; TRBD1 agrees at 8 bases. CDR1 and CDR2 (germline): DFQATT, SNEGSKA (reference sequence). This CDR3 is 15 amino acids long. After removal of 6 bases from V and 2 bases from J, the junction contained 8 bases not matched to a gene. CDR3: CSAPHRGSNTGELFF. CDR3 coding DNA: TGCAGTGCGCCTCACAGGGGGTCTAACACCGGGGAGCTGTTTTTT.

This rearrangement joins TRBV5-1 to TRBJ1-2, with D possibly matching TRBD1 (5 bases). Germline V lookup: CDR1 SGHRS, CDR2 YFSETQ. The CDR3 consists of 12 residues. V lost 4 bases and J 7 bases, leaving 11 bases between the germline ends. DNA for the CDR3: TGCGCCAGCAGCCCAGGGTCGGGTGGCTACACCTTC. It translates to CASSPGSGGYTF.

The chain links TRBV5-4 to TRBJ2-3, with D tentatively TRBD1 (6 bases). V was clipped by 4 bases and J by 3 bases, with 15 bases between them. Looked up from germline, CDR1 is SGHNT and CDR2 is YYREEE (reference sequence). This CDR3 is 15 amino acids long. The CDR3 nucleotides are TGTGCCAGCAGCCCAAGGGACACCGCGACAGATACGCAGTATTTT. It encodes CASSPRDTATDTQYF.

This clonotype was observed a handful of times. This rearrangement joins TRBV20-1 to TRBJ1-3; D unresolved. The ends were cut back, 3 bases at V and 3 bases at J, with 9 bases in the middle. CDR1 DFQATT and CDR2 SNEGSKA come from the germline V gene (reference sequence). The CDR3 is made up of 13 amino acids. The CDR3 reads CSASPTVGNTIYF. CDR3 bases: TGCAGTGCTAGTCCTACGGTTGGAAACACCATATATTTT.

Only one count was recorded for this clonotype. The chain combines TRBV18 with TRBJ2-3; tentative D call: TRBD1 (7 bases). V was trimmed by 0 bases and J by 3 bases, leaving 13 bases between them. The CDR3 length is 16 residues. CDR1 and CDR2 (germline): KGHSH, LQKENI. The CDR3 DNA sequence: TGTGCCAGCTCACCACCAGGAGGGGGCGGGACAGATACGCAGTATTTT. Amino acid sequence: CASSPPGGGGTDTQYF. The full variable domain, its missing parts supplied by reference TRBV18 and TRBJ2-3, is NAGVMQNPRHLVRRRGQEARLRCSPMKGHSHVYWYRQLPEEGLKFMVYLQKENIIDESGMPKERFSAEFPKEGPSILRIQQVVRGDSAAYFCASSPPGGGGTDTQYFGPGTRLTVL.

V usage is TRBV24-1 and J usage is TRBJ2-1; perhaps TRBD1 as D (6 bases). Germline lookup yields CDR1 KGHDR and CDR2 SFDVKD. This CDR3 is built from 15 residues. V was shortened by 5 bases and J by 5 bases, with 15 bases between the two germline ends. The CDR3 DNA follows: TGTGCCACCAGTGCCCACCGGGGACACCACAATGAGCAGTTCTTC. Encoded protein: CATSAHRGHHNEQFF.

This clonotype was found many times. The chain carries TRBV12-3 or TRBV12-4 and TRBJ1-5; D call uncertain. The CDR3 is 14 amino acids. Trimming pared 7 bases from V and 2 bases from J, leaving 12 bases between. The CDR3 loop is CASTRHEGNQPQHF. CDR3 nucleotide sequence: TGTGCCAGCACCAGACATGAGGGCAATCAGCCCCAGCATTTT.

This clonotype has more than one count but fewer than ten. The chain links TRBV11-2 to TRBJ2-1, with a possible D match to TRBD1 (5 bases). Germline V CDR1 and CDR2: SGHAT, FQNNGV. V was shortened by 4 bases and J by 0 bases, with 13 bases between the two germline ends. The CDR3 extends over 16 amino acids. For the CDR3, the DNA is TGTGCCAGCAGCTCGACCCGACAGTCCTCCTACAATGAGCAGTTCTTC. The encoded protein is CASSSTRQSSYNEQFF.

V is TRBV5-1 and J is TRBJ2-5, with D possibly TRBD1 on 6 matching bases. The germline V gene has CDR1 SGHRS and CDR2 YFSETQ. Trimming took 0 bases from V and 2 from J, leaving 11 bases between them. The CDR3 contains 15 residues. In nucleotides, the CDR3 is TGCGCCAGCAGCTTGGGGACAGTCCTACAAGAGACCCAGTACTTC. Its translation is CASSLGTVLQETQYF.

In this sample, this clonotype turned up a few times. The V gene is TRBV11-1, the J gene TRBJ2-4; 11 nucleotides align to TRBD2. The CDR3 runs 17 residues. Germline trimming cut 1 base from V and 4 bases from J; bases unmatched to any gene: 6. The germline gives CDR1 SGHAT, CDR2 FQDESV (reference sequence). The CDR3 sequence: CASSLDRRLAGKNIQYF. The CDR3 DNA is TGTGCCAGCAGCTTAGACCGTCGACTAGCGGGGAAAAACATTCAGTACTTC.

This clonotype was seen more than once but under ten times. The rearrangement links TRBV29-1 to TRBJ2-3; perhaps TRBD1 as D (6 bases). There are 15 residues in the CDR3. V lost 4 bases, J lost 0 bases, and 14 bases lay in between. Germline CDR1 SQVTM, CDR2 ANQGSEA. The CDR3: CSVVGTPGSTDTQYF. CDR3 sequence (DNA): TGCAGCGTTGTCGGGACACCCGGCAGCACAGATACGCAGTATTTT.

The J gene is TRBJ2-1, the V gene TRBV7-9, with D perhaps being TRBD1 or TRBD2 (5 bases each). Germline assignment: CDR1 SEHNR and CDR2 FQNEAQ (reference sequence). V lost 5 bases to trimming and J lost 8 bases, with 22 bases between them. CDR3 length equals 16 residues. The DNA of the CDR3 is TGTGCCAGCAGCGAAGGGAGCGAGTTCCCAGGGTATGAGCAGTTCTTC. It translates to CASSEGSEFPGYEQFF.

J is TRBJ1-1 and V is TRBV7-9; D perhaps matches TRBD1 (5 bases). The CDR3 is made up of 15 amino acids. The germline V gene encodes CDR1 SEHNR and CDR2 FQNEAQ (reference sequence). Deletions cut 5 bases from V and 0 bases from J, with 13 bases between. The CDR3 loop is CASSRPRGMNTEAFF. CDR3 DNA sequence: TGTGCCAGCAGCCGCCCAAGGGGAATGAACACTGAAGCTTTCTTT.

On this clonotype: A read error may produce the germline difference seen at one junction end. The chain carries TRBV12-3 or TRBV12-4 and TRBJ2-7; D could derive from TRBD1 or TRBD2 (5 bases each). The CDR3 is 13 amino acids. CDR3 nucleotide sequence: TGTGCCAGCAGTTTGAGGGGCTCTACTGCCTTTAGCTTC. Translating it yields CASSLRGSTAFSF.

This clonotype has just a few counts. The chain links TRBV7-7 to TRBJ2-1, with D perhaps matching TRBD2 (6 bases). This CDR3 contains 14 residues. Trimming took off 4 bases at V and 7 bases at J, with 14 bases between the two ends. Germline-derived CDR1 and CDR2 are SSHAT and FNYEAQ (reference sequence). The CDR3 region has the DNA TGTGCCAGCAGCTCTGGACTAAGTTCAAATGAGCAGTTCTTC. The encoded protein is CASSSGLSSNEQFF.

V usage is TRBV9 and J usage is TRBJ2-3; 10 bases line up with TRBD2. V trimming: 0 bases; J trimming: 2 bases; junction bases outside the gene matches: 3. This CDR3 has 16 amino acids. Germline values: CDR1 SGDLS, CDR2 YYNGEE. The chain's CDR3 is CASSVGLAGYTDTQYF. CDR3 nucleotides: TGTGCCAGCAGCGTAGGACTAGCGGGCTACACAGATACGCAGTATTTT.

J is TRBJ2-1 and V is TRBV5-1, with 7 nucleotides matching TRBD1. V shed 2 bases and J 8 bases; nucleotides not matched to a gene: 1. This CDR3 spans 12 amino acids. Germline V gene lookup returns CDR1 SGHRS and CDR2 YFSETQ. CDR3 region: CASSFDRDEQFF. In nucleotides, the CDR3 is TGCGCCAGCAGCTTTGACAGGGATGAGCAGTTCTTC.

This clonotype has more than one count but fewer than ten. CDR3 bases: TGTGCCAGCAGTTACTCGAGGTCGGGAGGGCCCTACGAGCAGTACTTC. Protein product: CASSYSRSGGPYEQYF. V gene TRBV6-5 combines with J gene TRBJ2-7, with 8 bases that match TRBD2. V lost 0 bases and J lost 2; bases outside the gene matches: 6. Germline assignment: CDR1 MNHEY and CDR2 SVGAGI. The length of the CDR3 is 16 residues.

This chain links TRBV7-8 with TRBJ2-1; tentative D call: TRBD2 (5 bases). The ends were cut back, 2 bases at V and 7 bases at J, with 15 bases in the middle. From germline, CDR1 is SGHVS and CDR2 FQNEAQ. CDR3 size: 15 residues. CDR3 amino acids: CASSLPRTRGNEQFF. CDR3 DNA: TGTGCCAGCAGCTTACCTCGGACCCGCGGGAATGAGCAGTTCTTC.

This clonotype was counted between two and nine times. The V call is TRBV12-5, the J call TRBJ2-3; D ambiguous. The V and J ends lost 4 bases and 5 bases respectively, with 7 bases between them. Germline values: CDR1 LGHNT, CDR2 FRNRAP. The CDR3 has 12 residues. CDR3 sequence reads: CASGSRGDTQYF. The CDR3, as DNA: TGTGCTAGTGGTTCCCGCGGAGATACGCAGTATTTT. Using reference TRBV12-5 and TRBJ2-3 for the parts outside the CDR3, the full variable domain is DARVTQTPRHKVTEMGQEVTMRCQPILGHNTVFWYRQTMMQGLELLAYFRNRAPLDDSGMPKDRFSAEMPDATLATLKIQPSEPRDSAVYFCASGSRGDTQYFGPGTRLTVL.

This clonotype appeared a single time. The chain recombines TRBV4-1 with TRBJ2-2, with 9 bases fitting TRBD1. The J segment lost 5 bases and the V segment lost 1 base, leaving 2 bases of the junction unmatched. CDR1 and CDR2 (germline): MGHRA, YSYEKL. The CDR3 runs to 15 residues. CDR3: CASSQGQGVTGELFF. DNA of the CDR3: TGCGCCAGCAGCCAAGGACAGGGGGTAACCGGGGAGCTGTTTTTT.

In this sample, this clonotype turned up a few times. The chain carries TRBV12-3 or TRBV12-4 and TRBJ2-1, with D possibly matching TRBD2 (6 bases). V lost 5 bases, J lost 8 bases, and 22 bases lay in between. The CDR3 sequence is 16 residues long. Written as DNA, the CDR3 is TGTGCCAGCAGTAAGCTCGGGGTGGGGGGAGTCGATGAGCAGTTCTTC. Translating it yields CASSKLGVGGVDEQFF.

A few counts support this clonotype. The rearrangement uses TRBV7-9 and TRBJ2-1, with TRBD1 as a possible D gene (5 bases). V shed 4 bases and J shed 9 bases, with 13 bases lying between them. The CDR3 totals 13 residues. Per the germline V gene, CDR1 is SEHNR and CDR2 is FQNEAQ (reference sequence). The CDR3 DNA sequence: TGTGCCAGCAGCTACGGGCAGGGAAGTGAGCAGTTCTTC. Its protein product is CASSYGQGSEQFF.

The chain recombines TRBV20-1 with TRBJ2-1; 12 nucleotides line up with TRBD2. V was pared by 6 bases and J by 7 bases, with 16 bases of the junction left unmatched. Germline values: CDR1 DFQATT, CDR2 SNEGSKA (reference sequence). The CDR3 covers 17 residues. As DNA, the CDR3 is TGCAGTGCCCGTGACGCTAGCGGGGGGGCCTCTTTGAATGAGCAGTTCTTC. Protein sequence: CSARDASGGASLNEQFF.